The 9 T cell receptor beta chains below all came from one sample that was sequenced in a study of blood T cell repertoires in COVID-19. The table came from immunoSEQ multiplex PCR; TCRdb's copy has only in-frame clones and leaves some out. The table records roughly 340,000 clones, 80% to 90% of them present only once. Input material: PBMCs or T cells enriched from blood (not recorded which). These receptors all come from a man between 18 and 35 years old who had recovered from COVID-19.

V gene TRBV19 combines with J gene TRBJ2-4, with 7 nucleotides matching TRBD2. This CDR3 spans 11 amino acids. V trimming: 8 bases; J trimming: 11 bases; junction bases outside the gene matches: 6. Germline CDR1 and CDR2: LNHDA and SQIVND (reference sequence). The CDR3 is CASAGGTLQYF. The CDR3 DNA reads TGTGCCAGTGCCGGGGGGACGCTTCAGTACTTC.

The genes are TRBV19 and TRBJ2-4; unclear D gene. Trimming shortened V by 7 bases and J by 7 bases, and 14 bases separated the two germline ends. The CDR3 contains 13 residues. From germline, CDR1 is LNHDA and CDR2 SQIVND (reference sequence). The CDR3: CASKPVDWNIQYF. The CDR3 bases are TGTGCCAGTAAGCCCGTTGACTGGAACATTCAGTACTTC.

This rearrangement joins TRBV10-1 to TRBJ1-1, with D unclear. There are 15 residues in the CDR3. The germline gives CDR1 WNHNN, CDR2 SYGVQD (reference sequence). With 6 bases removed from V and 4 bases from J, the gap between germline ends came to 18 bases. The CDR3: CASRDRTFYPTEAFF. DNA of the CDR3: TGCGCCAGCAGGGACCGGACTTTTTATCCCACTGAAGCTTTCTTT.

The chain uses TRBV7-2 and TRBJ2-5; D is possibly TRBD2 (5 bases). Germline V gene lookup returns CDR1 SGHTA and CDR2 FQGNSA. The germline V and J ends were trimmed by 3 bases and 4 bases, with 12 bases remaining between them. The length of the CDR3 is 14 residues. CDR3 loop: CASSLSRGGETQYF. Here the CDR3 DNA reads TGTGCCAGCAGCTTGAGTCGAGGAGGAGAGACCCAGTACTTC.

V gene TRBV3-1 (or the pseudogene TRBV3-2) combines with J gene TRBJ2-7, with 8 positions matching TRBD1. Unmatched junction bases numbered 8, after V lost 3 bases and J lost 7 bases. CDR1 is LGHDT and CDR2 is YNNKEL in the germline V gene (reference sequence). The CDR3 runs 14 residues. The CDR3 protein is CASSHLGQGSEQYF. CDR3 in DNA: TGTGCCAGCAGCCACCTAGGACAGGGCTCGGAGCAGTACTTC.

CDR3 protein: CASSFDPGLPYNEQFF. The CDR3 region has the DNA TGCGCCAGCAGCTTCGATCCGGGACTCCCATACAATGAGCAGTTCTTC. The chain links TRBV5-1 to TRBJ2-1, with D possibly matching TRBD2 (6 bases). The ends were cut back, 2 bases at V and 4 bases at J, with 16 bases in the middle. Germline CDR1 reads SGHRS; CDR2 reads YFSETQ. The CDR3 extends over 16 amino acids.

The genes are TRBV4-3 and TRBJ1-5, with D perhaps matching TRBD1 (5 bases). The CDR3 consists of 14 residues. Germline CDR1 LGHNA, CDR2 YSLEER. V was clipped by 4 bases and J by 5 bases, with 12 bases between them. In nucleotides, the CDR3 is TGCGCCAGCAGCCGAAAAGGAGGGGATCAGCCCCAGCATTTT. Translated, it gives CASSRKGGDQPQHF.

Points on this clone: Other DNA sequences in the same sample also yield this CDR3. V and J are TRBV3-1 (or the pseudogene TRBV3-2) and TRBJ2-7; D may be TRBD1 (5 bases). Trimming pared 1 base from V and 1 base from J, leaving 5 bases between. The V gene's germline CDR1 is LGHDT and CDR2 YNNKEL (reference sequence). CDR3 length: 13 residues. The CDR3 here is CASSQAGSYEQYF. CDR3 sequence (DNA): TGTGCCAGCAGCCAAGCAGGGTCCTACGAGCAGTACTTC.

This chain joins TRBV28 and TRBJ2-2, with D possibly TRBD2 on 5 matching bases. V was cut by 6 bases and J by 4 bases, with 9 bases left in between. Germline values: CDR1 MDHEN, CDR2 SYDVKM. This CDR3 is 13 amino acids long. The CDR3 DNA reads TGTGCCAGCAGAACTAGTTTCACCGGGGAGCTGTTTTTT. Amino acid sequence: CASRTSFTGELFF.